This TCR beta chain originates from a study of somatic mutations in cytotoxic T cells in rheumatoid arthritis. Findings of the study overall: A rise in CD8+ clonality with age was seen in rheumatoid arthritis patients but not in healthy controls.

TCRdb's copy holds only in-frame clones and misses some; the assay was immunoSEQ multiplex PCR. This table has 15,000 or so clones, roughly 80% appearing once. This clone is classed as medium-sized. Its antigen is unknown. Trimming took 0 bases from V and 2 from J, leaving 4 bases between them. Germline CDR1 MRHNA, CDR2 SNTAGT. The CDR3 is made up of 14 amino acids. This TCR was recovered from an adult with rheumatoid arthritis. The chain uses TRBV6-4 and TRBJ2-2; D gene ambiguous. Sequenced: CD8+ T cells sorted from blood. The CDR3: CASSDSTNTGELFF. The CDR3 DNA reads TGTGCCAGCAGTGACTCGACAAACACCGGGGAGCTGTTTTTT.